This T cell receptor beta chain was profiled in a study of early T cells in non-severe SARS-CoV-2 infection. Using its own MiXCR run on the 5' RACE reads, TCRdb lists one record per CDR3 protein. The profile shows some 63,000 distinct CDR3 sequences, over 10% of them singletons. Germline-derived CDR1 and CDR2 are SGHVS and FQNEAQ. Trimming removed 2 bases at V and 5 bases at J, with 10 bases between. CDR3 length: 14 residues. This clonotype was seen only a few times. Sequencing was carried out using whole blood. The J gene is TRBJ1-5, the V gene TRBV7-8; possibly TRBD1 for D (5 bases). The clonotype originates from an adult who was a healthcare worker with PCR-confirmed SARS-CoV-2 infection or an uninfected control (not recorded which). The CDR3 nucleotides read TGTGCCAGCAGCTTATGGCAGGGAGATCAGCCCCAGCATTTT. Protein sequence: CASSLWQGDQPQHF.